This T cell receptor (beta chain) emerged from a study of CD8 T cells in ankylosing spondylitis. The CDR3 is 15 amino acids. Germline V gene lookup returns CDR1 SEHNR and CDR2 FQNEAQ (reference sequence). Trimming took 5 bases from V and 4 from J; bases not matched to a gene: 6. TCRdb used MiXCR to reprocess the 5' RACE reads, holding one entry per CDR3 protein. This table has around 490,000 distinct CDR3 sequences, roughly 5% appearing once. Overall study results and limits: There was a TCR beta motif, made of several highly homologous variants, that appeared characteristic of ankylosing spondylitis blood. Several of the motif variants were reported before in synovial fluid and blood from reactive arthritis.

A word on this clonotype: What it binds is not known.

The sequencing input was blood, either unsorted or a sorted T cell fraction (not recorded which). This TCR was sampled from a male donor with ankylosing spondylitis. This chain joins TRBV7-9 and TRBJ2-5; TRBD1 aligns across 11 bases. CDR3 in amino acids: CASSPGQGAIETQYF. As DNA, the CDR3 is TGTGCCAGCAGCCCCGGACAGGGGGCCATAGAGACCCAGTACTTC.